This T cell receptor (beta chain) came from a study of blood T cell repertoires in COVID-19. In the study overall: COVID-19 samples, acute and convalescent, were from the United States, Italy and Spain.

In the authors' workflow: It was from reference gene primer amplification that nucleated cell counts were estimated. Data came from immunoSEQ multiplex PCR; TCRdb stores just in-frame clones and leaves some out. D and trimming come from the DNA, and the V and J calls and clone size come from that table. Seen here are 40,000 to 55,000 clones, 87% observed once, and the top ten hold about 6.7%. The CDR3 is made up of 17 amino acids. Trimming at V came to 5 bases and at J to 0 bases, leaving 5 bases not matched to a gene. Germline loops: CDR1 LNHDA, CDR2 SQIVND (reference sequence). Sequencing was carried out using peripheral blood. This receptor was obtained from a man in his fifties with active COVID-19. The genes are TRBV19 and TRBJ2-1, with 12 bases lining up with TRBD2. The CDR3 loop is CASSWTSGASSYNEQFF. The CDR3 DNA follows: TGTGCCAGTAGTTGGACTAGCGGGGCTAGCTCCTACAATGAGCAGTTCTTC. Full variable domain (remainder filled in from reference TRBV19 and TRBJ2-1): DGGITQSPKYLFRKEGQNVTLSCEQNLNHDAMYWYRQDPGQGLRLIYYSQIVNDFQKGDIAEGYSVSREKKESFPLTVTSAQKNPTAFYLCASSWTSGASSYNEQFFGPGTRLTVL.